The T cell receptor (beta chain) described here comes from a study of blood T cells in healthy people across ages. A second about 6 to 11 cycle PCR used barcoded and J-beta primers. Using its own MiXCR run on the 5' RACE reads, TCRdb lists one record per CDR3 protein. The sample holds 650,000 to 1,000,000 distinct CDR3 sequences; under 40% are singletons and the top ten take 10% to 15%. Regarding the study as a whole: Among long-lived donors, naive CD4+ cells were more numerous and diversity higher than in aged donors.

In its sample, this clonotype was seen a few times. Its cognate antigen is unknown. CDR1 is KGHSH and CDR2 is LQKENI in the germline V gene. Unmatched junction bases numbered 5, after V lost 1 base and J lost 0 bases. There are 16 residues in the CDR3. Source material: blood. This sequence originates from a man between 18 and 35 years old in good health. The genes are TRBV18 and TRBJ2-7; 8 positions agree with TRBD1. The CDR3 DNA follows: TGTGCCAGCTCACCACTAACAGGGGGTGGCTCCTACGAGCAGTACTTC. Residues: CASSPLTGGGSYEQYF.